Following are 10 T cell receptor beta chains from one sample sequenced in a study of T-cell reconstitution after alpha-beta-depleted transplantation in children. A library of TCRbeta sequences, prepared with unique molecular identifiers, was generated. TCRdb re-analysed the PCR reads in MiXCR, keeping a single row per CDR3 protein. The data contain around 370,000 distinct CDR3 sequences, around 10% of them seen just once; the ten biggest clones take up less than 2.5%. The source material was PBMCs from the stem cell graft donor, sampled from the stem cell graft. All receptors derive from a human donor who donated a stem cell graft to a child with acute lymphoblastic leukemia.

This clonotype has a count of ten or more. Written as DNA, the CDR3 is TGTGCCAGCAGCTTAATAGCGGGACCCTACGAGCAGTACTTC. Amino acid sequence: CASSLIAGPYEQYF. V and J are TRBV7-2 and TRBJ2-7, with 8 bases aligning to TRBD2. Germline CDR1 is SGHTA and CDR2 is FQGNSA. V was pared by 2 bases and J by 2 bases, with 2 bases of the junction left unmatched. This CDR3 has 14 amino acids.

The V call is TRBV27, the J call TRBJ2-7; D possibly matches TRBD1 or TRBD2 (5 bases each). Trimming shortened V by 5 bases and J by 6 bases, and 17 bases separated the two germline ends. Germline V gene sequence: CDR1 MNHEY, CDR2 SMNVEV (reference sequence). The CDR3 runs to 14 residues. Here the CDR3 DNA reads TGTGCCAGCAGTCCCCAGGGAGATGGGCTCGAGCAGTACTTC. It encodes CASSPQGDGLEQYF.

This clonotype was counted a few times. The chain joins TRBV18 to TRBJ1-1, with 8 bases matching TRBD1. CDR1 and CDR2 from the germline V gene are KGHSH and LQKENI. This CDR3 has 15 residues. Losses at the gene ends were 3 bases for V and 0 bases for J; bases not matched to a gene: 3. The DNA of the CDR3 is TGTGCCAGCTCACCCCGGGACAGGATGAACACTGAAGCTTTCTTT. Residues: CASSPRDRMNTEAFF.

The CDR3 sequence: CASRPGPDTDTQYF. The CDR3 bases are TGTGCCAGCAGACCGGGACCAGACACAGATACGCAGTATTTT. This chain joins TRBV2 and TRBJ2-3; D is perhaps TRBD1 or TRBD2 (5 bases each). The CDR3 is 14 amino acids. The germline CDR1 and CDR2 sequences are SNHLY and FYNNEI. Trimming took 6 bases from V and 2 from J, leaving 12 bases between them.

The chain recombines TRBV18 with TRBJ2-7; D remains ambiguous. Germline lookup yields CDR1 KGHSH and CDR2 LQKENI. The CDR3 has 13 residues. With 2 bases removed from V and 3 bases from J, the gap between germline ends came to 8 bases. Here the CDR3 reads CASSPSRIYEQYF. As DNA, the CDR3 is TGTGCCAGCTCACCATCCAGGATCTACGAGCAGTACTTC. Combining the CDR3 with reference TRBV18 and TRBJ2-7 gives the whole variable domain NAGVMQNPRHLVRRRGQEARLRCSPMKGHSHVYWYRQLPEEGLKFMVYLQKENIIDESGMPKERFSAEFPKEGPSILRIQQVVRGDSAAYFCASSPSRIYEQYFGPGTRLTVT.

This clonotype has more than one count but fewer than ten. The chain uses TRBV5-1 and TRBJ2-2, with TRBD2 matching 9 bases. Trimming removed 5 bases from V and 6 bases from J; junction bases left unmatched: 8. The CDR3 length is 15 residues. Germline V CDR1 and CDR2: SGHRS, YFSETQ. CDR3 sequence: CASSWREGAAGELFF. In nucleotides, the CDR3 is TGCGCCAGCAGTTGGCGGGAGGGTGCCGCCGGGGAGCTGTTTTTT.

This clonotype showed up just a few times. The chain couples TRBV4-1 to TRBJ2-1, with D possibly called TRBD1 or TRBD2 (6 bases each). From germline, CDR1 is MGHRA and CDR2 YSYEKL. The CDR3 extends over 14 amino acids. Trimming stripped 5 bases from V and 5 bases from J, with 13 bases between. The CDR3 sequence: CASSSGGGNNEQFF. CDR3 DNA sequence: TGCGCCAGCAGCTCCGGAGGGGGGAACAATGAGCAGTTCTTC.

In this sample, this clonotype turned up many times. The chain has TRBV2 and TRBJ2-5, with D maybe TRBD1 (6 bases). The V and J ends lost 1 base and 5 bases respectively, with 8 bases between them. This CDR3 has 13 residues. Germline assignment: CDR1 SNHLY and CDR2 FYNNEI. The CDR3 loop reads CASSEDRVETQYF. The CDR3, as DNA: TGTGCCAGCAGTGAAGACAGGGTTGAGACCCAGTACTTC.

This clonotype was detected only a few times. V and J are TRBV30 and TRBJ2-7; 7 bases map to TRBD2. Germline CDR1 and CDR2: GTSNPN and SVGIG (reference sequence). The CDR3 extends over 13 amino acids. V lost 5 bases to trimming and J lost 0 bases; unmatched junction nucleotides: 4. The CDR3 DNA sequence: TGTGCCTGGCTAGCGGAAAGCTCCTACGAGCAGTACTTC. Encoded protein: CAWLAESSYEQYF.

The sample holds many counts of this clonotype. J is TRBJ1-1 and V is TRBV20-1; D is possibly TRBD1 (6 bases). Trimming pared 6 bases from V and 4 bases from J, leaving 15 bases between. Looked up from germline, CDR1 is DFQATT and CDR2 is SNEGSKA (reference sequence). The CDR3 runs to 13 residues. The chain's CDR3 is CSANREWITEAFF. The CDR3 DNA follows: TGCAGTGCGAACAGGGAATGGATCACTGAAGCTTTCTTT.